A selection of T cell receptor beta chains follows, all from one sample in a study of cytomegalovirus exposure and HLA in healthy donors. Sequencing was performed with immunoSEQ multiplex PCR; in TCRdb, only in-frame clones are kept and a portion is missing. Found here are 150,000 to 200,000 clones, around 89% of them singletons; the top ten hold 2.5% to 3%. Sequencing was carried out using PBMCs. These receptors were taken from a man aged 18 to 29 in good health and CMV-seronegative. Both conserved end residues are part of each CDR3. The order of the fields is V gene, CDR3 length, J gene, D gene, clone size, CDR3 protein, CDR3 DNA. A D gene is named only where the DNA matches it firmly. The size entry is marked missing in some rows and otherwise reads once, few, many or a size class.

>TRBV4-1|14|TRBJ1-1|.|.
CASSQVRAATEAFF
TGCGCCAGCAGCCAAGTCAGGGCGGCCACTGAAGCTTTCTTT
>TRBV6-5|15|TRBJ2-5|TRBD1|.
CASGALTGGRETQYF
TGTGCCAGCGGAGCCCTGACAGGGGGCAGAGAGACCCAGTACTTC
>TRBV28|12|TRBJ2-7|.|.
CASSSDRPPWYF
TGTGCCAGCAGTTCGGACAGACCCCCTTGGTACTTC
>TRBV19|15|TRBJ1-2|TRBD1|.
CASMWTGGSDYGYTF
TGTGCCAGTATGTGGACAGGGGGTTCGGACTATGGCTACACCTTC
>TRBV4-1|17|TRBJ2-2|.|.
CASSQDRRVRAAGELFF
TGCGCCAGCAGCCAAGATAGGAGGGTAAGGGCTGCCGGGGAGCTGTTTTTT
>TRBV5-4|15|TRBJ1-2|TRBD1|few
CASSLGGGYDYGYTF
TGTGCCAGCAGCTTGGGAGGGGGCTATGACTATGGCTACACCTTC
>TRBV5-1|16|TRBJ1-1|TRBD1|.
CASSRDRGRRNTEAFF
TGCGCCAGCAGCCGGGACAGGGGGCGTCGGAACACTGAAGCTTTCTTT
>TRBV7-8|16|TRBJ2-2|TRBD1|.
CASSFQGQLNTGELFF
TGTGCCAGCAGTTTCCAGGGACAGTTGAACACCGGGGAGCTGTTTTTT
>TRBV6-1|13|TRBJ1-2|.|.
CASSERENYGYTF
TGTGCCAGCAGTGAACGGGAAAACTATGGCTACACCTTC
>TRBV5-4|15|TRBJ2-7|TRBD1|.
CASSGGQGLAYEQYF
TGTGCCAGCAGCGGAGGACAGGGGTTGGCCTACGAGCAGTACTTC
>TRBV29-1|12|TRBJ2-2|TRBD2|.
CSVDLGGGELFF
TGCAGCGTTGACCTGGGAGGGGGGGAGCTGTTTTTT
>TRBV7-9|17|TRBJ1-4|TRBD1|.
CASSTTGQGTTNEKLFF
TGTGCCAGCAGCACCACCGGACAGGGCACAACTAATGAAAAACTGTTTTTT
>TRBV28|16|TRBJ2-3|TRBD2|.
CASSPIAGTGTDTQYF
TGTGCCAGCAGCCCGATAGCGGGAACTGGCACAGATACGCAGTATTTT
>TRBV18|13|TRBJ1-2|.|.
CASSNDRNYGYTF
TGTGCCAGCTCAAATGACAGGAACTATGGCTACACCTTC
>TRBV28|13|TRBJ2-1|.|.
CASGNREGNEQFF
TGTGCCAGCGGGAACAGGGAGGGCAATGAGCAGTTCTTC
>TRBV27|14|TRBJ2-7|TRBD1|.
CASSLQGAFYEQYF
TGTGCCAGCAGTTTACAGGGGGCCTTCTACGAGCAGTACTTC
>TRBV15|14|TRBJ1-2|.|.
CATSRDPQGEGYTF
TGTGCCACCAGCAGAGATCCACAGGGCGAAGGCTACACCTTC
>TRBV13|16|TRBJ2-3|TRBD2|.
CASSLVGGGPVDTQYF
TGTGCCAGCAGCTTAGTTGGGGGAGGGCCAGTAGATACGCAGTATTTT
>TRBV19|15|TRBJ1-5|.|.
CASSTRGAWSQPQHF
TGTGCCAGTAGTACCCGTGGGGCGTGGAGTCAGCCCCAGCATTTT
>TRBV19|16|TRBJ2-2|.|.
CASSMRRGLNTGELFF
TGTGCCAGTAGTATGCGCCGAGGATTGAACACCGGGGAGCTGTTTTTT
>TRBV27|17|TRBJ1-1|TRBD1|.
CASRISGTGWENTEAFF
TGTGCCAGCAGAATATCCGGGACAGGGTGGGAGAACACTGAAGCTTTCTTT
>TRBV14|16|TRBJ1-4|.|.
CASSQVTGQFNEKLFF
TGTGCCAGCAGCCAAGTCACAGGCCAATTTAATGAAAAACTGTTTTTT
>TRBV4-3|15|TRBJ2-7|.|.
CASSQLRDTLYEQYF
TGCGCCAGCAGCCAACTCCGGGACACGTTATACGAGCAGTACTTC
>TRBV28|11|TRBJ1-2|.|.
CASSRGQFYTF
TGTGCCAGCAGTCGGGGACAATTCTACACCTTC
>TRBV7-9|14|TRBJ1-1|.|.
CASSQLQRAPEAFF
TGTGCCAGCAGCCAGCTGCAGAGGGCACCTGAAGCTTTCTTT
>TRBV6-5|14|TRBJ2-7|TRBD1|.
CASSYGQGVYEQYF
TGTGCCAGCAGTTATGGACAGGGAGTCTACGAGCAGTACTTC
>TRBV18|15|TRBJ2-5|.|once
CASSPPLQPQETQYF
TGTGCCAGCTCACCACCGTTACAGCCTCAAGAGACCCAGTACTTC
>TRBV2|14|TRBJ1-6|.|.
CASRQGPYNSPLHF
TGTGCCAGCAGACAGGGCCCTTATAATTCACCCCTCCACTTT
>TRBV27|14|TRBJ2-3|TRBD2|.
CASRGTSGARTQYF
TGTGCCAGCAGGGGGACTAGCGGGGCGAGAACGCAGTATTTT
>TRBV5-5|15|TRBJ2-7|.|once
CASSPRGTVAYEQYF
TGTGCCAGCAGCCCGAGAGGGACTGTGGCCTACGAGCAGTACTTC
>TRBV5-1|16|TRBJ2-2|.|.
CASSFLLGQNTGELFF
TGCGCCAGCAGCTTTCTGCTGGGACAAAACACCGGGGAGCTGTTTTTT